A single sample is the source of the 27 T cell receptor beta chains below, sequenced in a study of blood T cell repertoires in COVID-19 (dated by TCRdb to 2020 to 2022). The library was made by the immunoSEQ multiplex PCR assay. TCRdb's version of the immuneACCESS table is confined to in-frame rearrangements and falls short of the full clone set. An unresolved V gene accounts for under half of the shortfall where checked; the remainder is of unknown origin. The sample table shows 160,000 or so clones, and roughly nine tenths are seen once. The ten largest make up approximately 2.3% of the sample. The sample was peripheral blood. These receptors came from a woman aged 70-85 years with acute or convalescent COVID-19.

The rearrangement links TRBV7-2 to TRBJ2-1, with a weak D call TRBD2 (5 bases). This CDR3 has 15 residues. Trimming pared 1 base from V and 8 bases from J, leaving 15 bases between. The germline V gene has CDR1 SGHTA and CDR2 FQGNSA. The chain's CDR3 is CASSLDGGRYDEQFF. In DNA, the CDR3 is TGTGCCAGCAGCTTAGACGGAGGTAGATACGATGAGCAGTTCTTC.

The V call is TRBV28, the J call TRBJ1-2, with 10 bases aligning to TRBD1. This CDR3 contains 14 residues. Germline CDR1 is MDHEN and CDR2 is SYDVKM. V dropped 1 base and J dropped 6; count of bases not matched to a gene: 2. The CDR3 coding sequence is TGTGCCAGCAGTTTATTGACAGGGGGCAATGGCTACACCTTC. It yields the protein CASSLLTGGNGYTF.

The chain uses TRBV15 and TRBJ2-7, with D possibly being TRBD1 (5 bases). The CDR3 has 13 residues. V lost 6 bases, J lost 2 bases, and 11 bases lay in between. CDR1 is LNHNV, CDR2 YYDKDF, per germline (reference sequence). CDR3 nucleotides: TGTGCCACCAGGCATACAGGAGCCTACGAGCAGTACGTC. The encoded protein is CATRHTGAYEQYV.

This clone appeared a few times. The gene calls are TRBV28 and TRBJ1-4; TRBD1 is a possible D gene (5 bases). The CDR3 sequence is 16 residues long. Trimming removed 1 base from V and 7 bases from J, with 16 bases in between. Germline V lookup: CDR1 MDHEN, CDR2 SYDVKM. The CDR3 sequence is CASSLSRGGEIEKLFF. CDR3 nucleotides: TGTGCCAGCAGTTTATCCCGTGGAGGGGAGATTGAAAAACTGTTTTTT.

The rearrangement uses TRBV14 and TRBJ2-4; no firm D call. The CDR3 runs 14 residues. Trimming shortened V by 4 bases and J by 2 bases, and 9 bases separated the two germline ends. Germline CDR1 SGHDN, CDR2 FVKESK. The CDR3 here is CASSPLLSKNIQYF. CDR3 DNA: TGTGCCAGCAGCCCCCTACTGTCCAAAAACATTCAGTACTTC.

The rearrangement joins TRBV6-5 to TRBJ1-1, with TRBD1 as a possible D gene (5 bases). Germline V lookup: CDR1 MNHEY, CDR2 SVGAGI. The germline V and J ends were trimmed by 7 bases and 4 bases, with 19 bases remaining between them. The CDR3 sequence is 15 residues long. CDR3 residues: CASTGGTRIRTEAFF. The CDR3, as DNA: TGTGCCAGCACCGGGGGGACCAGGATTCGCACTGAAGCTTTCTTT.

The chain recombines TRBV7-2 with TRBJ2-5; D possibly corresponds to TRBD2 (5 bases). Trimming took off 4 bases at V and 4 bases at J, with 16 bases between the two ends. The CDR3 consists of 15 residues. Germline CDR1 is SGHTA and CDR2 is FQGNSA. DNA of the CDR3: TGTGCCAGCAGCTCTGGACTTGCCCGGGGAGAGACCCAGTACTTC. Encoded protein: CASSSGLARGETQYF.

V and J are TRBV7-2 and TRBJ1-4; D uncertain. Trimming pared 1 base from V and 3 bases from J, leaving 6 bases between. The CDR3 has 14 residues. Germline V CDR1 and CDR2: SGHTA, FQGNSA. For the CDR3, the DNA is TGTGCCAGCAGCTTAGACGGGGCTAATGAAAAACTGTTTTTT. Translating gives CASSLDGANEKLFF.

The rearrangement links TRBV29-1 to TRBJ1-2; the match to TRBD1 covers 7 bases. J gave up 3 bases and V 6 bases, and 7 bases lay outside the gene matches. The CDR3 contains 13 residues. The germline V gene has CDR1 SQVTM and CDR2 ANQGSEA. CDR3 sequence: CSVRDRNHYGYTF. Written as DNA, the CDR3 is TGCAGCGTCCGGGACAGAAATCACTATGGCTACACCTTC.

The chain uses TRBV18 and TRBJ2-1; D is unclear. In germline, CDR1 is KGHSH, CDR2 LQKENI. This CDR3 comprises 17 residues. The V end was cut by 0 bases, the J end by 0 bases, with 12 bases between. CDR3 loop: CASSPPIGQSSYNEQFF. The DNA for the CDR3 is TGTGCCAGCTCACCACCGATTGGGCAGAGCTCCTACAATGAGCAGTTCTTC.

The gene calls are TRBV27 and TRBJ1-6; 7 bases are a match to TRBD1. V lost 7 bases, J lost 4 bases, and 7 bases stayed unmatched. Germline-derived CDR1 and CDR2 are MNHEY and SMNVEV (reference sequence). The CDR3 runs to 15 residues. Written as DNA, the CDR3 is TGTGCCAGCACGCCGGGACAGCAGTATAATTCACCCCTCCACTTT. Translating gives CASTPGQQYNSPLHF.

This clone showed up just once. The chain uses TRBV15 and TRBJ2-1; 12 positions match TRBD1. This CDR3 has 15 amino acids. In germline, CDR1 is LNHNV, CDR2 YYDKDF (reference sequence). Trimming at V came to 5 bases and at J to 7 bases, leaving 6 bases not matched to a gene. CDR3 coding DNA: TGTGCCACCAGCGCCCGGGACAGGGGGCCTAATGAGCAGTTCTTC. Encoded protein: CATSARDRGPNEQFF.

V usage is TRBV4-1 and J usage is TRBJ2-5; 11 bases fit TRBD2. The CDR3 consists of 16 residues. Germline V lookup: CDR1 MGHRA, CDR2 YSYEKL. Trimming removed 1 base from V and 5 bases from J; junction bases left unmatched: 6. For the CDR3, the DNA is TGCGCCAGCAGCCAAGCGGGTAGCGGGAGGGGGGAGACCCAGTACTTC. Its translation: CASSQAGSGRGETQYF.

The CDR3 nucleotides are TGTGCCAGCAGCCAGACGATCGGCGGCATGAATCAGCCCCAGCATTTT. This encodes CASSQTIGGMNQPQHF. The chain is built from TRBV4-2 and TRBJ1-5; no definite D call. The CDR3 is 16 amino acids. Germline V gene sequence: CDR1 LGHNA, CDR2 YNFKEQ. V was cut by 3 bases and J by 4 bases, with 16 bases left in between.

This chain links TRBV5-1 with TRBJ2-1, with D tentatively TRBD2 (5 bases). CDR3 length: 13 residues. Germline V gene lookup returns CDR1 SGHRS and CDR2 YFSETQ. V was trimmed by 0 bases and J by 6 bases, leaving 7 bases between them. The DNA for the CDR3 is TGCGCCAGCAGCTTGGGGGCGGGCAATGAGCAGTTCTTC. It is translated as CASSLGAGNEQFF.

The CDR3 reads CASSAGGTGFQPQHF. The CDR3 DNA reads as TGTGCCAGCAGCGCGGGCGGGACAGGGTTTCAGCCCCAGCATTTT. The V and J genes are TRBV5-5 and TRBJ1-5; TRBD1 matches 9 bases. V shed 4 bases, J shed 6 bases, and the junction held 8 bases outside the gene matches. The CDR3 is made up of 15 amino acids. Per the germline V gene, CDR1 is SGHKS and CDR2 is YYEKEE (reference sequence).

The chain carries TRBV7-9 and TRBJ2-2; 11 positions agree with TRBD1. J gave up 6 bases and V 5 bases, and 2 bases lay outside the gene matches. Germline V lookup: CDR1 SEHNR, CDR2 FQNEAQ (reference sequence). The CDR3 totals 14 residues. As DNA, the CDR3 is TGTGCCAGCAGCCCGGGACAGGGGGCCGGGGAGCTGTTTTTT. This encodes CASSPGQGAGELFF.

The V call is TRBV7-9, the J call TRBJ1-1; D is ambiguous. The length of the CDR3 is 13 residues. Per the germline V gene, CDR1 is SEHNR and CDR2 is FQNEAQ (reference sequence). V lost 2 bases and J 0 bases, leaving 4 bases between the germline ends. The CDR3 region has the DNA TGTGCCAGCAGCTTACCAGTGAACACTGAAGCTTTCTTT. Translated, it gives CASSLPVNTEAFF.

Comments on this clone: At one end the junction does not follow the germline gene, possibly because of a read error. The chain recombines TRBV7-7 with TRBJ2-3, with 9 bases that match TRBD1. Germline V gene sequence: CDR1 SSHAT, CDR2 FNYEAQ (reference sequence). This CDR3 is built from 17 residues. CDR3 protein: CASSPSSGTGNTDTQYF. CDR3 DNA sequence: TGTGCTAGCAGCCCCTCGTCCGGGACAGGGAATACAGATACGCAGTATTTT.

The chain combines TRBV7-8 with TRBJ1-4; a weak D match, TRBD1 (6 bases). Germline V gives CDR1 SGHVS, CDR2 FQNEAQ. The CDR3 totals 14 residues. The V gene lost 5 bases and the J gene lost 8 bases, with 15 bases spanning the gap. In DNA form, the CDR3 reads TGTGCCAGCAGCCCCCCGGACAGAGACGAAAAACTGTTTTTT. This gives the protein CASSPPDRDEKLFF.

This chain connects TRBV6-5 to TRBJ2-3; maybe TRBD1 (6 bases). The germline gives CDR1 MNHEY, CDR2 SVGAGI. Trimming took off 0 bases at V and 0 bases at J, with 10 bases between the two ends. The CDR3 runs 16 residues. This chain's CDR3 is CASSYSLQGSTDTQYF. The CDR3 DNA follows: TGTGCCAGCAGTTACTCGCTCCAGGGGAGCACAGATACGCAGTATTTT.

The rearrangement joins TRBV18 to TRBJ2-5; D is unclear. Germline V gene sequence: CDR1 KGHSH, CDR2 LQKENI. Trimming removed 2 bases from V and 2 bases from J, with 12 bases in between. This CDR3 region has 15 residues. CDR3 nucleotides: TGTGCCAGCTCACCAATTTCGACATCGCAAGAGACCCAGTACTTC. Encoded protein: CASSPISTSQETQYF.

This chain links TRBV6-1 with TRBJ1-2; the match to TRBD1 covers 12 bases. Unmatched junction bases numbered 5, after V lost 2 bases and J lost 7 bases. The CDR3 contains 15 residues. In germline, CDR1 is MNHNS, CDR2 SASEGT. The CDR3: CASSEHRDRGPGYTF. In DNA form, the CDR3 reads TGTGCCAGCAGTGAACATCGGGACAGGGGGCCTGGCTACACCTTC.

The chain employs TRBV12-3 or TRBV12-4 and TRBJ1-2; D is unclear. The CDR3 loop spans 13 amino acids. V was trimmed by 5 bases and J by 4 bases, leaving 11 bases between them. CDR3 region: CASSPSNLYGYTF. Written as DNA, the CDR3 is TGTGCCAGCAGTCCGAGTAACCTCTATGGCTACACCTTC.

Comments on this clone: This sample also contains other DNA sequences that code for the same CDR3. J is TRBJ2-5 and V is TRBV9; weak D call: TRBD2 (6 bases). The germline V and J ends were trimmed by 0 bases and 1 base, with 7 bases remaining between them. Germline V gene sequence: CDR1 SGDLS, CDR2 YYNGEE. The length of the CDR3 is 14 residues. The CDR3 loop reads CASSVGGVQETQYF. CDR3 sequence (DNA): TGTGCCAGCAGCGTAGGGGGGGTCCAAGAGACCCAGTACTTC.

The chain couples TRBV29-1 to TRBJ1-2, with D possibly TRBD1 on 6 matching bases. Trimming cost V 6 bases and J 4 bases, with 27 bases left between them. Per germline, CDR1 SQVTM and CDR2 ANQGSEA. This CDR3 contains 17 residues. The CDR3 spells CSVDRQDSARAGYGYTF. In nucleotides, the CDR3 is TGCAGCGTGGATCGACAGGATTCAGCTCGGGCGGGCTATGGCTACACCTTC.

This clone was counted a few times. The rearrangement links TRBV2 to TRBJ1-1; possibly TRBD1 for D (6 bases). CDR3 size: 14 residues. Germline V gives CDR1 SNHLY, CDR2 FYNNEI. Deletions cut 9 bases from V and 1 base from J, with 15 bases between. CDR3: CASRVGRGNTEAFF. CDR3 bases: TGTGCCAGTAGAGTGGGCAGGGGGAACACTGAAGCTTTCTTT.